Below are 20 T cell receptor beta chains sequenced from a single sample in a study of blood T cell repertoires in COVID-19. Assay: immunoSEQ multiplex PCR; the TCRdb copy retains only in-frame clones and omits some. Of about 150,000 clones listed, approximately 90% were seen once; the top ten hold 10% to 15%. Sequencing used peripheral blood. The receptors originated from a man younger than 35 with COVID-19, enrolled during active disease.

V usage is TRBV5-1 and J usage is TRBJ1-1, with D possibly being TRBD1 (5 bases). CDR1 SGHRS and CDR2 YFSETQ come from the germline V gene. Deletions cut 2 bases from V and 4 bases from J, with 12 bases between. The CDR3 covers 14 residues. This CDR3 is CASSLYGGGTEAFF. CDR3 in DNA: TGCGCCAGCAGCTTATATGGGGGAGGCACTGAAGCTTTCTTT.

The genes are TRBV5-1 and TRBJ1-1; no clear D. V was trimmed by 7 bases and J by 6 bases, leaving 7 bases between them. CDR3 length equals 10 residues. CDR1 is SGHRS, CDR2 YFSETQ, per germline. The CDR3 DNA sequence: TGCGCCAGCCCAGAATCTGAAGCTTTCTTT. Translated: CASPESEAFF.

The CDR3 sequence: CASSPYRNEQTQYF. CDR3 coding DNA: TGTGCCAGCAGTCCATACAGGAACGAGCAGACCCAGTACTTC. The J gene is TRBJ2-5, the V gene TRBV2; weak D call: TRBD1 (5 bases). Germline assignment: CDR1 SNHLY and CDR2 FYNNEI. CDR3 length: 14 residues. Trimming removed 5 bases at V and 6 bases at J, with 16 bases between. The full variable domain, rest sourced from reference TRBV2 and TRBJ2-5, is EPEVTQTPSHQVTQMGQEVILRCVPISNHLYFYWYRQILGQKVEFLVSFYNNEISEKSEIFDDQFSVERPDGSNFTLKIRSTKLEDSAMYFCASSPYRNEQTQYFGPGTRLLVL.

DNA of the CDR3: TGTGCCAGCAGCGTAGCTGACAGGGAGGTTTACGGCTACACCTTC. Translating it yields CASSVADREVYGYTF. The J gene is TRBJ1-2, the V gene TRBV9; 7 nucleotides align to TRBD1. Germline V gives CDR1 SGDLS, CDR2 YYNGEE. CDR3 length equals 15 residues. V lost 0 bases and J lost 8; bases outside the gene matches: 10.

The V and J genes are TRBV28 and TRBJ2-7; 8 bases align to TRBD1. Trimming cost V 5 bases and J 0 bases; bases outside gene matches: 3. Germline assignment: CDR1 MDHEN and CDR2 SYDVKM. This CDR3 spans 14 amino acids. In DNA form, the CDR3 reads TGTGCCAGCAGTGACAGGGGCGCCTCCTACGAGCAGTACTTC. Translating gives CASSDRGASYEQYF. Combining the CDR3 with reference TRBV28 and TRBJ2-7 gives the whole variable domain DVKVTQSSRYLVKRTGEKVFLECVQDMDHENMFWYRQDPGLGLRLIYFSYDVKMKEKGDIPEGYSVSREKKERFSLILESASTNQTSMYLCASSDRGASYEQYFGPGTRLTVT.

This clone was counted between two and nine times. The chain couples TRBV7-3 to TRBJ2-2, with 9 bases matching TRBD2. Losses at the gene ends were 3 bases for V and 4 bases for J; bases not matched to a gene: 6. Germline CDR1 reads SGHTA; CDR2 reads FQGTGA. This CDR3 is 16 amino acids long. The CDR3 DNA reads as TGTGCCAGCAGCTTGGGTCTAGCGGGAAGCACCGGGGAGCTGTTTTTT. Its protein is CASSLGLAGSTGELFF.

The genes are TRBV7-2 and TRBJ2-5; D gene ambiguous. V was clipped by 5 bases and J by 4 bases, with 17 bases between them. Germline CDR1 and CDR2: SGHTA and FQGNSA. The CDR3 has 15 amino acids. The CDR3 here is CASSHPTILRETQYF. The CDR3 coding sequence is TGTGCCAGCAGCCACCCTACTATCCTGCGAGAGACCCAGTACTTC.

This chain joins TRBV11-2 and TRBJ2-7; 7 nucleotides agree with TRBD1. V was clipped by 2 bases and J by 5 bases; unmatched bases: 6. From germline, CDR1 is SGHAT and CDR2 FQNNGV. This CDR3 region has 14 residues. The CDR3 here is CASSLTRTGDEQYF. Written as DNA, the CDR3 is TGTGCCAGCAGCTTAACCCGTACAGGGGACGAGCAGTACTTC.

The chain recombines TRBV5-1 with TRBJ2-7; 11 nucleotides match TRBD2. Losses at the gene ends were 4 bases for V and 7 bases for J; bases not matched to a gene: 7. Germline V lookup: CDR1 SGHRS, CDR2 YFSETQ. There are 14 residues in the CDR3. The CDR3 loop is CASSAGTSGTEQYF. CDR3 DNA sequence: TGCGCCAGCAGCGCAGGGACTAGCGGAACGGAGCAGTACTTC.

The CDR3 is CASSLGRGDQETQYF. Written as DNA, the CDR3 is TGCGCCAGCAGCTTGGGCAGGGGGGACCAAGAGACCCAGTACTTC. The genes are TRBV5-1 and TRBJ2-5; perhaps TRBD1 as D (7 bases). Germline V gene data show CDR1 as SGHRS and CDR2 as YFSETQ. The CDR3 contains 15 residues. V lost 0 bases, J lost 0 bases, and 9 bases lay in between.

This CDR3 reads CASSPNPGAARRDTDTQYF. The CDR3 coding sequence is TGTGCCAGCAGCCCTAACCCCGGAGCGGCACGTAGGGACACAGATACGCAGTATTTT. J is TRBJ2-3 and V is TRBV7-9; D is possibly TRBD2 (5 bases). CDR3 length: 19 residues. Per germline, CDR1 SEHNR and CDR2 FQNEAQ (reference sequence). With 5 bases removed from V and 2 bases from J, the gap between germline ends came to 26 bases.

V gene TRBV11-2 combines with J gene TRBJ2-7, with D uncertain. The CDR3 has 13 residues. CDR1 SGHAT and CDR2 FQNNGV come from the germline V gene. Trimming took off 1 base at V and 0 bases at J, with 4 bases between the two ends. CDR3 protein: CASSLVSSYEQYF. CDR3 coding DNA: TGTGCCAGCAGCTTAGTCAGCTCCTACGAGCAGTACTTC.

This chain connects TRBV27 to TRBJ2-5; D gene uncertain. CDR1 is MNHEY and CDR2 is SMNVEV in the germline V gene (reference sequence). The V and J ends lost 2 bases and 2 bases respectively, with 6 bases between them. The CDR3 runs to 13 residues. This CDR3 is CASSLDQQETQYF. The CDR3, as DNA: TGTGCCAGCAGTTTAGATCAGCAAGAGACCCAGTACTTC.

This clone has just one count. The chain's CDR3 is CASSLPRDRAANTEAFF. CDR3 bases: TGCGCCAGCAGCTTACCCCGGGACAGGGCGGCGAACACTGAAGCTTTCTTT. V gene TRBV5-1 combines with J gene TRBJ1-1; TRBD1 matches at 9 bases. After removal of 2 bases from V and 1 base from J, the junction contained 9 bases not matched to a gene. The CDR3 is 17 amino acids. Germline V gene lookup returns CDR1 SGHRS and CDR2 YFSETQ.

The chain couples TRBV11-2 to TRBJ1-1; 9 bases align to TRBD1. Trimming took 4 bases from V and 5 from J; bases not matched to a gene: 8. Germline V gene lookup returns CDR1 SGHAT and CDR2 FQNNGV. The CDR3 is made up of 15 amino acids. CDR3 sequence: CASSSQGAAGTEAFF. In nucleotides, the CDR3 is TGTGCCAGCAGCTCACAGGGGGCGGCAGGGACTGAAGCTTTCTTT. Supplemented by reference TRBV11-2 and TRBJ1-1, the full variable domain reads EAGVAQSPRYKIIEKRQSVAFWCNPISGHATLYWYQQILGQGPKLLIQFQNNGVVDDSQLPKDRFSAERLKGVDSTLKIQPAKLEDSAVYLCASSSQGAAGTEAFFGQGTRLTVV.

CDR3 bases: TGTGCCAGCAGTTTAGATAGGACAGGGGCAGATACGCAGTATTTT. Translation: CASSLDRTGADTQYF. The chain has TRBV27 and TRBJ2-3; 9 bases fit TRBD1. The J segment lost 4 bases and the V segment lost 2 bases, leaving 4 bases of the junction unmatched. CDR1 and CDR2 (germline): MNHEY, SMNVEV (reference sequence). CDR3 size: 15 residues.

CDR3 amino acids: CASNQAGGSYGYTF. The CDR3 nucleotides are TGTGCCAGCAACCAAGCTGGGGGCTCATATGGCTACACCTTC. The V gene is TRBV7-2, the J gene TRBJ1-2; a weak D match, TRBD1 (6 bases). The CDR3 length is 14 residues. Germline V CDR1 and CDR2: SGHTA, FQGNSA. V was clipped by 7 bases and J by 5 bases, with 17 bases between them. The full variable domain, with the rest looked up from reference TRBV7-2 and TRBJ1-2, is GAGVSQSPSNKVTEKGKDVELRCDPISGHTALYWYRQSLGQGLEFLIYFQGNSAPDKSGLPSDRFSAERTGGSVSTLTIQRTQQEDSAVYLCASNQAGGSYGYTFGSGTRLTVV.

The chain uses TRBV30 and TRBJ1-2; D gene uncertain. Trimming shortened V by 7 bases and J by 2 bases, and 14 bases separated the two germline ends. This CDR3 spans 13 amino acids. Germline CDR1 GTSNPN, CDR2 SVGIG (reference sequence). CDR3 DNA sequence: TGTGCCTTTACCCGGGAATCCAACTATGGCTACACCTTC. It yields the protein CAFTRESNYGYTF.

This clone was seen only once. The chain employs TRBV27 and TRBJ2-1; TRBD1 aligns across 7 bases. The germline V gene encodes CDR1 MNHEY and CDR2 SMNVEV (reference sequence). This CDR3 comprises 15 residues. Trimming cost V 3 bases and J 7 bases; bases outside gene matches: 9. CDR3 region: CASSFADSRGNEQFF. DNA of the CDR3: TGTGCCAGCAGTTTCGCGGACTCCAGGGGGAATGAGCAGTTCTTC.

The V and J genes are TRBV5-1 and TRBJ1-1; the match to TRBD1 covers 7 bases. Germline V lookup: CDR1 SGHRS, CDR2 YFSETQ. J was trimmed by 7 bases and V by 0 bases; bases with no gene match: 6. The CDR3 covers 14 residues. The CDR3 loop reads CASSLEFRGVEAFF. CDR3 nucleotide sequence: TGCGCCAGCAGCTTGGAATTCAGGGGGGTTGAAGCTTTCTTT. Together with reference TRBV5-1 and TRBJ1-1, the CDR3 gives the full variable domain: KAGVTQTPRYLIKTRGQQVTLSCSPISGHRSVSWYQQTPGQGLQFLFEYFSETQRNKGNFPGRFSGRQFSNSRSEMNVSTLELGDSALYLCASSLEFRGVEAFFGQGTRLTVV.